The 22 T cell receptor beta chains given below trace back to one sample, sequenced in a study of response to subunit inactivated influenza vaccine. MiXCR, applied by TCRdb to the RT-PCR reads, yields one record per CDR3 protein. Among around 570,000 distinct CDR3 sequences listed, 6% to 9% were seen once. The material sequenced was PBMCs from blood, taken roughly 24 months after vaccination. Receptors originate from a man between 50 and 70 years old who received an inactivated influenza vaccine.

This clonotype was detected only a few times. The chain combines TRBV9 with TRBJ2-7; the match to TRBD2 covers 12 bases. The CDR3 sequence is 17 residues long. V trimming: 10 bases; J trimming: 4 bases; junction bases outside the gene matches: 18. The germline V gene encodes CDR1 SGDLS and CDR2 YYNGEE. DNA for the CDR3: TGTGCCGCTAAGACTAGCGGGAGACTAGAGGGTAGGTACGAGCAGTACTTC. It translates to CAAKTSGRLEGRYEQYF.

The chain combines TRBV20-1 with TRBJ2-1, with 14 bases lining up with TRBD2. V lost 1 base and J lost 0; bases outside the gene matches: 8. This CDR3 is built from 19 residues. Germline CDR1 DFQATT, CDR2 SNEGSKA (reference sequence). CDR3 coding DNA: TGCAGTGCTAGAGGGTACCGACTAGCGGGAGGGAGCTCCTACAATGAGCAGTTCTTC. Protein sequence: CSARGYRLAGGSSYNEQFF.

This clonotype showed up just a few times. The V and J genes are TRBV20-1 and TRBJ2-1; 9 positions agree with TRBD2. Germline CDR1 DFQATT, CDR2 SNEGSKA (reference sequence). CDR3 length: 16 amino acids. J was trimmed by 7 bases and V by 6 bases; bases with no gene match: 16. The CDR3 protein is CSAPRDIWREGNEQFF. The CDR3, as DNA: TGCAGTGCCCCGCGGGACATCTGGCGGGAGGGAAATGAGCAGTTCTTC.

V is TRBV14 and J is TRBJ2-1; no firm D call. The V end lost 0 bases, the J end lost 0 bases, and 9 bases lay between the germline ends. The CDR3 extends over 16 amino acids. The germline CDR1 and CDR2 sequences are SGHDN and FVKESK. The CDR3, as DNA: TGTGCCAGCAGCCAAGATGGGCGACCCTCCTACAATGAGCAGTTCTTC. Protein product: CASSQDGRPSYNEQFF.

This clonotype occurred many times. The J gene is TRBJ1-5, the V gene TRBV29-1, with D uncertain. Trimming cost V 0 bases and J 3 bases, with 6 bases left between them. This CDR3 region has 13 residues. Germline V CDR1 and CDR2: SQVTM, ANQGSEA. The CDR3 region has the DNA TGCAGCGTTGAAGAGAACCCCAATCAGCCCCAGCATTTT. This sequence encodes CSVEENPNQPQHF.

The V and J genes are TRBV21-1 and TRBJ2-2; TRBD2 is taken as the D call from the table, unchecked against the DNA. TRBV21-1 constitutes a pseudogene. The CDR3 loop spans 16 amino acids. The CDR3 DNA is TGTGCCAGCACCCCGGCTCGGGACTTGGGGACCGGGGAGCTGTTTTTT. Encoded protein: CASTPARDLGTGELFF.

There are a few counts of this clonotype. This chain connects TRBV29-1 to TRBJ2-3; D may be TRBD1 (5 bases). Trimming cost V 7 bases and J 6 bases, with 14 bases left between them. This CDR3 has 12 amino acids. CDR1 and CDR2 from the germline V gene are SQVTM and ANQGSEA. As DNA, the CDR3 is TGCAGCGCCCCGGCAGGGTCGGATACGCAGTATTTT. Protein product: CSAPAGSDTQYF.

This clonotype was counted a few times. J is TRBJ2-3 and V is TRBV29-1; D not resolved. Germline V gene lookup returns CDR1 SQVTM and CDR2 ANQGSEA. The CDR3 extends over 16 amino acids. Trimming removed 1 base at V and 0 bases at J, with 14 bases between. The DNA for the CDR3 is TGCAGCGTTGAAGGGACCCGGACGGGTAGCACAGATACGCAGTATTTT. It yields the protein CSVEGTRTGSTDTQYF.

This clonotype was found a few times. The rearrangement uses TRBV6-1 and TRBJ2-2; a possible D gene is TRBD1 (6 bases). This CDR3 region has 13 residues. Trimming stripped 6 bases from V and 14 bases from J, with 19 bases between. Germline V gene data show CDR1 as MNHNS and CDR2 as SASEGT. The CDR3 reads CASRFASGDTLFF. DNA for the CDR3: TGTGCCAGCAGGTTCGCCTCCGGGGACACCCTGTTTTTT.

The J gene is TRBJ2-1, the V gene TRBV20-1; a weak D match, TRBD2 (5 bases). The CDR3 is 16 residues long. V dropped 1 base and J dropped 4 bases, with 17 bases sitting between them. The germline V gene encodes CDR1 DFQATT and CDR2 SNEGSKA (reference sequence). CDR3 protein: CSARGLSALRYNEQFF. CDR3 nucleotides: TGCAGTGCTAGAGGGCTTAGCGCCCTAAGGTACAATGAGCAGTTCTTC.

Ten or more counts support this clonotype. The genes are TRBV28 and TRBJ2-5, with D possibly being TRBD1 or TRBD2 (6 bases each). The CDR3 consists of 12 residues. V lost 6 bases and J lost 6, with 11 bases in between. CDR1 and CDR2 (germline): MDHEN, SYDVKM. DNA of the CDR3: TGTGCCAGCAGCCAGGGGAGGAAGACCCAGTACTTC. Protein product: CASSQGRKTQYF.

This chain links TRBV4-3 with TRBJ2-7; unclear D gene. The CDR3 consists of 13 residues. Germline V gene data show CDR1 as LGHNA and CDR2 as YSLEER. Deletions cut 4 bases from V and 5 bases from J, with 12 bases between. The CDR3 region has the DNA TGCGCCAGCAGCCCTTCAAACGAGAACGAGCAGTACTTC. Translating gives CASSPSNENEQYF.

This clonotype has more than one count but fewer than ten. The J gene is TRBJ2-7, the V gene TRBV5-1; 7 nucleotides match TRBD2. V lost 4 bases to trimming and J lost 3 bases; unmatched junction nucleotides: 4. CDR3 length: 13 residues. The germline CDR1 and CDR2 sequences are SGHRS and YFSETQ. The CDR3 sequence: CASSLTSNYEQYF. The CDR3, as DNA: TGCGCCAGCAGCCTGACTAGCAACTACGAGCAGTACTTC.

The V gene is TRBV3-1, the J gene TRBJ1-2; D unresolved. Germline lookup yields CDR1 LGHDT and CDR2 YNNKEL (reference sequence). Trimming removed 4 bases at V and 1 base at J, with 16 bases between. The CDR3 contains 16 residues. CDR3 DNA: TGTGCCAGCAGCCCGAGTTCGACCCTCATTAACTATGGCTACACCTTC. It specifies CASSPSSTLINYGYTF.

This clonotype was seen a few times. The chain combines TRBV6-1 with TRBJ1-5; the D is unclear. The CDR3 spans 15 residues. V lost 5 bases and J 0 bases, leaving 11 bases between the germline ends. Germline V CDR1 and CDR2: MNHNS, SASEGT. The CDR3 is CASSPAGYSNQPQHF. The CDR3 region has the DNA TGTGCCAGCAGTCCCGCAGGATATAGCAATCAGCCCCAGCATTTT.

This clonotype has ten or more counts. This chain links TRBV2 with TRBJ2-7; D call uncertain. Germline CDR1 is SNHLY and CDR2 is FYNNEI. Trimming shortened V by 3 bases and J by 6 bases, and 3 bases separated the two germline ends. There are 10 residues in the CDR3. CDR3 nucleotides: TGTGCCAGCAGTGACATCGAGCAGTACTTC. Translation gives CASSDIEQYF.

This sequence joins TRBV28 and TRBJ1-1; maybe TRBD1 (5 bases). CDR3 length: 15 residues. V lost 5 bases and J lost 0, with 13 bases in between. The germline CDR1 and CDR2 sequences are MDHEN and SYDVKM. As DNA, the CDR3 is TGTGCCAGCAGTCCGCCAGGGTTCATGAACACTGAAGCTTTCTTT. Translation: CASSPPGFMNTEAFF.

In nucleotides, the CDR3 is TGTGCCAGCAGCCCCCCGACTAGCGGGGCGAGACCCGGGGAGCTGTTTTTT. As protein: CASSPPTSGARPGELFF. This chain uses TRBV7-2 with TRBJ2-2, with 11 bases matching TRBD2. V lost 5 bases to trimming and J lost 6 bases; unmatched junction nucleotides: 11. This CDR3 spans 17 amino acids. Germline loops: CDR1 SGHTA, CDR2 FQGNSA.

The CDR3, as DNA: TGCGCCAGCAGCTTGGGTTCCGGGGTCTACGAGCAGTACTTC. It yields the protein CASSLGSGVYEQYF. V and J are TRBV5-1 and TRBJ2-7, with D possibly being TRBD2 (5 bases). V lost 0 bases and J lost 3, with 10 bases in between. This CDR3 spans 14 amino acids. Germline CDR1 reads SGHRS; CDR2 reads YFSETQ.

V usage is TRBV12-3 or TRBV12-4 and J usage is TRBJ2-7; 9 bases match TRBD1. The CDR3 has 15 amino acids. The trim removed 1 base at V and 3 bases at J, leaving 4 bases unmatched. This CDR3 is CASSLGQGGVYEQYF. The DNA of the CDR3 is TGTGCCAGCAGTTTAGGACAGGGGGGTGTCTACGAGCAGTACTTC.

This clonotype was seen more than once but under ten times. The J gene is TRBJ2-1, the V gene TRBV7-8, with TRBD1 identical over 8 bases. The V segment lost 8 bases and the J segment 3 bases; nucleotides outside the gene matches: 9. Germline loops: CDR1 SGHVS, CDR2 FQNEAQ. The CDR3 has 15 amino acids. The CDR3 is CASRPTGVVYNEQFF. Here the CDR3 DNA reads TGTGCCAGCCGACCGACAGGGGTGGTCTACAATGAGCAGTTCTTC.

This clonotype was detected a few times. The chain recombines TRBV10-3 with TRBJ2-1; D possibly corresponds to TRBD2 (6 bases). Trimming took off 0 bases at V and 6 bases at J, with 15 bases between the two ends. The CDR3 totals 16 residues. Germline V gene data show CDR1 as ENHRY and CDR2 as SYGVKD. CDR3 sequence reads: CAISESPEGLRNEQFF. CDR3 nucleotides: TGTGCCATCAGTGAGTCCCCAGAGGGACTTCGCAATGAGCAGTTCTTC.